The rows below give T cell receptor beta chains drawn from one sample of a study of CD8 T cells in ankylosing spondylitis. TCRdb reanalysed the 5' RACE reads using MiXCR and keeps one entry per CDR3 protein. The top ten clones hold about a sixth of a sample with fewer than 500,000 distinct CDR3 sequences, under 25% of them seen once. The specimen sequenced was blood, either unsorted or a sorted T cell fraction (not recorded which). The receptor set was obtained from a male donor with ankylosing spondylitis. The CDR3 runs from the conserved cysteine through the conserved F or W. Fields, in order: J gene, V gene, CDR3 protein.

j_call: TRBJ1-1; v_call: TRBV19; cdr3_aa: CASSFHGNTEAFF
j_call: TRBJ1-2; v_call: TRBV5-5; cdr3_aa: CASSSPGGGHYGYTF
j_call: TRBJ2-5; v_call: TRBV3-1; cdr3_aa: CASSQVIQETQYF
j_call: TRBJ2-7; v_call: TRBV7-3; cdr3_aa: CASSPDRSPLQQQYF
j_call: TRBJ2-1; v_call: TRBV7-9; cdr3_aa: CASSTPGLAGFSEQFF
j_call: TRBJ1-5; v_call: TRBV6-2/TRBV6-3; cdr3_aa: CASSYGPAGPNNQPQHF
j_call: TRBJ1-2; v_call: TRBV10-3; cdr3_aa: CAISDETSDFYTF
j_call: TRBJ1-3; v_call: TRBV6-1; cdr3_aa: CASIRTGAHSGNTIYF
j_call: TRBJ2-1; v_call: TRBV6-2/TRBV6-3; cdr3_aa: CASSPTGTSYNEQFF
j_call: TRBJ1-2; v_call: TRBV4-3; cdr3_aa: CASSQDWAGVFYGYTF
j_call: TRBJ2-5; v_call: TRBV29-1; cdr3_aa: CSVDFDRHQETQYF
j_call: TRBJ1-4; v_call: TRBV7-9; cdr3_aa: CASSISGPFNEKLFF
j_call: TRBJ2-3; v_call: TRBV20-1; cdr3_aa: CSARDGRTGGDTQYF
j_call: TRBJ2-4; v_call: TRBV28; cdr3_aa: CASLPGLAGGLAKNIQYF
j_call: TRBJ2-3; v_call: TRBV15; cdr3_aa: CATTNGADRGRPDTQYF
j_call: TRBJ2-2; v_call: TRBV7-3; cdr3_aa: CASRAFSNTGELFF
j_call: TRBJ2-2; v_call: TRBV11-2; cdr3_aa: CASTTEGGRGGELFF
j_call: TRBJ2-5; v_call: TRBV7-3; cdr3_aa: CASSAQGFYQETQYF
j_call: TRBJ2-1; v_call: TRBV11-2; cdr3_aa: CASSSLDRGPYNEQFF
j_call: TRBJ1-2; v_call: TRBV6-5; cdr3_aa: CASSTEDRVRIAGYTF
j_call: TRBJ2-7; v_call: TRBV7-6; cdr3_aa: CASSYTGLGPYEQYF
j_call: TRBJ1-4; v_call: TRBV5-1; cdr3_aa: CASSPGAPNEKLFF
j_call: TRBJ2-7; v_call: TRBV5-1; cdr3_aa: CASMREPSGSYEQYF
j_call: TRBJ2-5; v_call: TRBV19; cdr3_aa: CASSDAGETQYF
j_call: TRBJ2-5; v_call: TRBV3-1; cdr3_aa: CASSQAIQIGRETQYF
j_call: TRBJ2-1; v_call: TRBV5-1; cdr3_aa: CASSLGEREGHEQFF
j_call: TRBJ2-5; v_call: TRBV25-1; cdr3_aa: CASSGRDLKETQYF
j_call: TRBJ1-1; v_call: TRBV7-3; cdr3_aa: CASSRGAGGAMNTEAFF
j_call: TRBJ2-7; v_call: TRBV5-1; cdr3_aa: CASSSRTNRYEQYF
j_call: TRBJ2-1; v_call: TRBV21-1; cdr3_aa: CASSPLLHLNEQFF
j_call: TRBJ2-7; v_call: TRBV11-2; cdr3_aa: CASSWGQGTYEQYF